What follows are 11 T cell receptor beta chains derived from one specimen sequenced in a study of cytomegalovirus exposure and HLA in healthy donors. This PCR relied on a set of 60 Vbeta primers and 13 Jbeta primers. Method: immunoSEQ multiplex PCR; TCRdb's copy keeps in-frame clones and lacks some. Among roughly 90,000 clones listed, roughly 72% were seen once. Sequencing was carried out using PBMCs. These receptor sequences come from a man in his thirties or forties in good health and CMV-seropositive.

The chain carries TRBV30 and TRBJ1-5; possibly TRBD1 for D (6 bases). This CDR3 is 14 amino acids long. CDR1 GTSNPN and CDR2 SVGIG come from the germline V gene (reference sequence). V dropped 5 bases and J dropped 2 bases, with 13 bases sitting between them. The CDR3 DNA sequence: TGTGCCTGGGCGCCCAGGGGTGGCAATCAGCCCCAGCATTTT. Encoded protein: CAWAPRGGNQPQHF.

The chain carries TRBV5-1 and TRBJ2-3, with D possibly being TRBD1 (6 bases). Germline CDR1 and CDR2: SGHRS and YFSETQ. This CDR3 has 15 residues. In nucleotides, the CDR3 is TGCGCTACGGGCAGGGGAGACGTTAGCACAGATACGCAGTATTTT. Residues: CATGRGDVSTDTQYF.

This clone was seen just once. The J gene is TRBJ2-3, the V gene TRBV4-3; 8 bases line up with TRBD2. The germline CDR1 and CDR2 sequences are LGHNA and YSLEER. The CDR3 is 16 residues long. With 1 base clipped from V and 5 bases from J, the junction kept 8 bases outside the gene matches. CDR3 DNA sequence: TGCGCCAGCAGCCAAGGACACGGGAGGGCCTTAGATACGCAGTATTTT. Its translation: CASSQGHGRALDTQYF.

The genes are TRBV7-2 and TRBJ2-4, with D possibly being TRBD2 (7 bases). Between the trimmed V and J ends, which lost 0 bases and 6 bases, there was a span of 12 bases. CDR1 and CDR2 from the germline V gene are SGHTA and FQGNSA. This CDR3 has 15 residues. The CDR3, as DNA: TGTGCCAGCAGCTTAGCTGGGGGGGCGGCAAACATTCAGTACTTC. Translation gives CASSLAGGAANIQYF.

The chain employs TRBV6-1 and TRBJ2-1; 7 nucleotides match TRBD2. V was clipped by 6 bases and J by 0 bases; unmatched bases: 5. The CDR3 contains 15 residues. Germline CDR1 and CDR2: MNHNS and SASEGT. This CDR3 reads CASRGTTSSYNEQFF. The CDR3 DNA is TGTGCCAGCAGAGGGACTACCAGCTCCTACAATGAGCAGTTCTTC.

The chain joins TRBV2 to TRBJ1-5, with 7 bases matching TRBD1. The CDR3 sequence is 14 residues long. Germline assignment: CDR1 SNHLY and CDR2 FYNNEI. The V gene end was trimmed by 2 bases and the J gene end by 9 bases; junction bases not matched to a gene: 7. CDR3 sequence: CASSERVAGGPQHF. The CDR3 DNA is TGTGCCAGCAGTGAAAGGGTCGCAGGGGGGCCCCAGCATTTT.

This chain links TRBV6-5 with TRBJ1-5; perhaps TRBD1 as D (6 bases). The germline V gene encodes CDR1 MNHEY and CDR2 SVGAGI. Trimming took off 0 bases at V and 7 bases at J, with 13 bases between the two ends. The CDR3 length is 15 residues. CDR3 sequence: CASSYSGGPGQPQHF. The CDR3 nucleotides are TGTGCCAGCAGTTACTCGGGGGGGCCGGGCCAGCCCCAGCATTTT.

The J gene is TRBJ2-3, the V gene TRBV9, with 11 bases lining up with TRBD2. V dropped 4 bases and J dropped 3; count of bases not matched to a gene: 10. The germline V gene has CDR1 SGDLS and CDR2 YYNGEE. This CDR3 comprises 17 residues. This CDR3 is CASSTQLAGVGTDTQYF. The CDR3 DNA reads as TGTGCCAGCAGCACCCAACTAGCGGGAGTAGGAACAGATACGCAGTATTTT.

The chain links TRBV6-1 to TRBJ2-3; a weak D match, TRBD2 (6 bases). The CDR3 is made up of 13 amino acids. Deletions cut 3 bases from V and 6 bases from J, with 10 bases between. Germline CDR1 reads MNHNS; CDR2 reads SASEGT. The CDR3 here is CASSEVSGDTQYF. CDR3 in DNA: TGTGCCAGCAGTGAGGTCAGCGGGGATACGCAGTATTTT.

This clone was detected once. The sample contains more than one DNA sequence encoding this CDR3. The V gene is TRBV7-3, the J gene TRBJ1-1; 8 nucleotides agree with TRBD1. The CDR3 has 13 residues. Germline V gives CDR1 SGHTA, CDR2 FQGTGA. V shed 5 bases, J shed 3 bases, and the junction held 2 bases outside the gene matches. CDR3 sequence reads: CASSLQGDTEAFF. The CDR3 nucleotides are TGTGCCAGCAGCCTACAGGGGGACACTGAAGCTTTCTTT.

This rearrangement joins TRBV28 to TRBJ2-7, with D possibly matching TRBD2 (7 bases). In germline, CDR1 is MDHEN, CDR2 SYDVKM. The length of the CDR3 is 14 residues. V was trimmed by 2 bases and J by 2 bases, leaving 10 bases between them. Here the CDR3 DNA reads TGTGCCAGCAGTTTAAGGCGGGGGCCCTACGAGCAGTACTTC. The encoded protein is CASSLRRGPYEQYF.